This TCR beta chain was identified in a study of blood T cell repertoires in COVID-19. Study-level background: Samples representing acute and convalescent COVID-19 were sourced from the United States, Italy and Spain. The analysed material was cDNA or gDNA that came from T cells, B-cell-depleted T cells, or PBMCs.

Per the germline V gene, CDR1 is MNHEY and CDR2 is SVGAGI. V lost 6 bases to trimming and J lost 10 bases, with 19 bases between them. The CDR3 covers 14 residues. In the source study's methods: Reference gene primer amplification in the assay estimated nucleated cell counts. Data came from immunoSEQ multiplex PCR; TCRdb stores just in-frame clones and leaves some out. V, J and clone size derive from that table, while D and trimming were established from the DNA sequence. The sample contains 200,000 to 300,000 clones, about 80% of which appear only once. Sequencing was performed on PBMCs or T cells enriched from blood (not recorded which). The chain couples TRBV6-5 to TRBJ2-1; weak D call: TRBD1 (6 bases). This receptor was taken from a woman aged 40 to 50 who had been exposed to COVID-19. The CDR3 region is CASSGSLGTPEQFF. In DNA form, the CDR3 reads TGTGCCAGCAGCGGGTCCCTCGGGACACCGGAGCAGTTCTTC.